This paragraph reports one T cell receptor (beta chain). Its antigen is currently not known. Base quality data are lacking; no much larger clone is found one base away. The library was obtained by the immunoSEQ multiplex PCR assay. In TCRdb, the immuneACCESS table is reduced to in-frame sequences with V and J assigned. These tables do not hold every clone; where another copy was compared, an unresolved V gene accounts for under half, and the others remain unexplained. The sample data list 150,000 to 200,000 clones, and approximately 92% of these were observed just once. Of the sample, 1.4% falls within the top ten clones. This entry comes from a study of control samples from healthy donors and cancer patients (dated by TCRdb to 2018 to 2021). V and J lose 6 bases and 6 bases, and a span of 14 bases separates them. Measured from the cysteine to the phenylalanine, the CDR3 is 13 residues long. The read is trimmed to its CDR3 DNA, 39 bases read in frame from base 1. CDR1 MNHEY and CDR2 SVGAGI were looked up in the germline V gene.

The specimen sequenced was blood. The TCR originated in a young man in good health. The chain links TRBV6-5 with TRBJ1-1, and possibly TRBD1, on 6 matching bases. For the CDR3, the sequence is CASRPQGWAEAFF. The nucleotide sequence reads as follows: TGTGCCAGCAGGCCACAGGGATGGGCTGAAGCTTTCTTT.